Each of the 2 T cell receptor beta chains below was sequenced from the same sample in a study of blood T cell repertoires in COVID-19 (dated by TCRdb to 2020 to 2021). Library construction relied on the immunoSEQ multiplex PCR assay. This is the immuneACCESS table as TCRdb keeps it, with only in-frame sequences that have V and J called. A part of the clones is gone; compared with another copy, unresolved V genes explain less than half, and the rest is unexplained. Present in this sample are about 170,000 clones, more than 85% of which were seen just once. The leading ten clones occupy roughly 7% of the sample. Sequenced input: peripheral blood. Every receptor here comes from a woman of 80 years or more in a cohort sampled during active or convalescent COVID-19.

Many counts were recorded for this clone. The chain couples TRBV19 to TRBJ1-2, with D maybe TRBD1 (6 bases). V was clipped by 5 bases and J by 4 bases, with 11 bases between them. Germline loops: CDR1 LNHDA, CDR2 SQIVND (reference sequence). This CDR3 is 13 amino acids long. The CDR3 region is CASSPRTAYGYTF. Here the CDR3 DNA reads TGTGCCAGTAGTCCCCGGACAGCCTATGGCTACACCTTC.

CDR3 loop: CASSQDLATSYGYTF. In DNA, the CDR3 is TGCGCCAGCAGCCAAGACTTGGCCACTAGCTATGGCTACACCTTC. The chain carries TRBV4-3 and TRBJ1-2; D is uncertain. Trimming took off 0 bases at V and 4 bases at J, with 12 bases between the two ends. Germline V gene data show CDR1 as LGHNA and CDR2 as YSLEER. The CDR3 length is 15 residues.